There are many counts of the clone carrying this TCR beta chain. What it binds is unknown. The CDR3 loop spans 15 amino acids. Between the trimmed V and J ends, which lost 7 bases and 2 bases, there was a span of 17 bases. TCRdb fed the 5' RACE reads into MiXCR, producing one record per CDR3 protein. The sample records about 29,000 distinct CDR3 sequences, about 7% being singletons. Time point reported: sample taken at primary tumor resection. Samples were obtained from about 72 donors, all untreated early-stage non-small cell lung cancer patients. This sample is drawn from a study of spatial heterogeneity in lung cancer. Study overall: The average count in raw reads for each unique TCR and UMI combination exceeded eight appearances.

Study findings and constraints: It was found that expanded intratumoral alpha and beta TCR counts tracked tumor mutation counts. Estimation of coverage gave values of around 7% for alpha and about 14% for beta chains in tumor T cells. Expanded TCRs classified as ubiquitous or regional were counted, and these counts tracked ubiquitous and regional nonsynonymous mutations, respectively.

This chain joins TRBV12-3 or TRBV12-4 and TRBJ1-2, with D unresolved. This clonotype was obtained from a male donor with early-stage non-small cell lung cancer. The sample in question was lung tumor tissue, obtained at surgery. CDR3 coding DNA: TGTGCCAGCACTCGCCGGGGTATTGAGAACTATGGCTACACCTTC. Translated: CASTRRGIENYGYTF.